The text below deals with one T cell receptor beta chain. This sample is drawn from a study of blood T cell repertoires in COVID-19. Across the study: The samples span acute and convalescent COVID-19 from the United States, Italy and Spain. From T cells, B-cell-depleted T cells, or PBMCs came the material, which was cDNA or gDNA.

Methods used by the authors: Amplified reference gene primers provided the basis for estimating nucleated cell counts. Libraries were prepared by immunoSEQ multiplex PCR; TCRdb keeps only in-frame clonotypes and omits some of them. V and J calls and clone size are as listed in that table; D and trimming were resolved from the DNA. The sample records roughly 120,000 clones, about 88% being singletons. This CDR3 region has 12 residues. The germline gives CDR1 SGHDT, CDR2 YYEEEE. Trimming removed 4 bases from V and 4 bases from J, with 9 bases in between. The rearrangement joins TRBV5-6 to TRBJ2-7; D unresolved. The TCR originated in a woman between 65 and 79 years old who had recovered from COVID-19. Sequenced sample: peripheral blood. In DNA form, the CDR3 reads TGTGCCAGCAGCGCCGCTAGATACGAGCAGTACTTC. Protein sequence: CASSAARYEQYF.